This record looks at one TCR beta chain sequence and its context. Its target is unknown. V was cut by 5 bases and J by 8 bases, with 16 bases left in between. The germline V gene encodes CDR1 SGHTA and CDR2 FQGNSA. The CDR3 has 13 residues. The data were obtained in a study of beta chain features in type 1 diabetes. Notes on the study in general: The cDNA sequencing approach could over-represent high-TCR-expressing cells. Within each of all four CD4+ subsets, Type 1 diabetes patients had TCRB CDR3s that were moderately but significantly shorter.

Sorting gave populations that all exceeded 98% purity. The study reverse transcribed the entire isolated RNA, so it sequenced expressed TCRB transcripts. Sequenced by immunoSEQ multiplex PCR; TCRdb stores in-frame clones only, minus some. The table lists hundreds of thousands of clones, around 15% of them singletons. The receptor was derived from a man younger than 30 with type 1 diabetes. This sequence joins TRBV7-2 and TRBJ2-7, with D perhaps given as TRBD1 or TRBD2 (5 bases each). Sequencing input: naive CD4+ T cells from blood. The CDR3 sequence: CASSREGNTKQYF. CDR3 in DNA: TGTGCCAGCAGCCGTGAGGGGAATACGAAGCAGTACTTC.